This T cell receptor (beta chain) was identified in a study of cytomegalovirus exposure and HLA in healthy donors. Worth noting for this clone: Its antigen is not known.

PCR amplification relied on 60 Vbeta primers (plus 13 Jbeta primers). The data were produced by immunoSEQ multiplex PCR, yet TCRdb's version contains in-frame clones alone and is incomplete. The repertoire has 95,000 to 110,000 clones, approximately 73% of them found once; the top ten carry roughly 8%. Trimming cost V 3 bases and J 3 bases, with 12 bases left between them. The CDR3 consists of 14 residues. Looked up from germline, CDR1 is GTSNPN and CDR2 is SVGIG (reference sequence). General study findings and limits: TRBV6-2, TRBV6-3 and some other V segments were excluded as indistinguishable. The study put roughly 160 TCR beta chains on its list as cytomegalovirus-associated. It has been reported that TCR beta sequences accurately predicted the HLA-A and HLA-B alleles of most subjects.

Specimen: PBMCs. V gene TRBV30 combines with J gene TRBJ1-3; no clear D. This sequence originates from a man aged 25 to 40 in good health and CMV-seronegative. The CDR3 sequence is CAWRDTGSGNTIYF. CDR3 nucleotides: TGTGCCTGGAGGGATACTGGGAGTGGAAACACCATATATTTT.